The source of this T cell receptor beta chain is a study of long-term antiretroviral therapy in people with HIV. The CDR3 sequence is 13 residues long. The V end lost 3 bases, the J end lost 9 bases, and 15 bases lay between the germline ends. The germline CDR1 and CDR2 sequences are SQVTM and ANQGSEA. This clone appeared a single time. As yet, its antigen is unknown. At the survey level, the v3.0 immunoSEQ assay was run. The assay was immunoSEQ multiplex PCR, and TCRdb's table has in-frame clones only and misses some. The table lists 15,000 to 20,000 clones, roughly 79% of them singletons. Study-wide results and limits: Regardless of time point, clones expanded before ART dominated the repertoire. Although diversity increased after ART, it remained lower than in transplant donor controls.

The specimen was unsorted PBMCs, collected 2.2 years after starting antiretroviral therapy. The clonotype comes from a man between 50 and 59 years old with HIV. This chain links TRBV29-1 with TRBJ2-1, with D possibly matching TRBD1 (5 bases). CDR3 coding DNA: TGCAGCGTTGAGGACCTTAGGGGCGGTGAGCAGTTCTTC. Its protein product is CSVEDLRGGEQFF.